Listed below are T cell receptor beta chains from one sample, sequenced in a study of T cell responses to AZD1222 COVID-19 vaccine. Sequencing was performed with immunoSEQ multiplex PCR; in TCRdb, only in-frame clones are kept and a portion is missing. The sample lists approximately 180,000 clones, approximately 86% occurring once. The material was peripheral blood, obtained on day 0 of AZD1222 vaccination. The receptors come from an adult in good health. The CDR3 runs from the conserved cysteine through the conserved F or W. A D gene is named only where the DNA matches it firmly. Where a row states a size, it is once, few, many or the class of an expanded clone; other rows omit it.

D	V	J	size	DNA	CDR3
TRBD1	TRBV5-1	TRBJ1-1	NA	TGCGCCAGCAGCCGGGACAGGGTTTCAGTTAGCACTGAAGCTTTCTTT	CASSRDRVSVSTEAFF
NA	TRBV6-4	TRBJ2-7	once	TGTGCCAGCAGTGACTCCGGGAGTCTCTCTTCCTACGAGCAGTACTTC	CASSDSGSLSSYEQYF
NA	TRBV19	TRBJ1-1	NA	TGTGCCAGCCGCCAGGGACTACAGAACACTGAAGCTTTCTTT	CASRQGLQNTEAFF
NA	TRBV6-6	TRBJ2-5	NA	TGTGCCAGCAGTTACCGAACCGGTCTGGGGCAAGAGACCCAGTACTTC	CASSYRTGLGQETQYF
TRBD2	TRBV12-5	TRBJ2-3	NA	TGTGCTAGTGGTCCGGGACTAGCGGGGGCAGATACGCAGTATTTT	CASGPGLAGADTQYF
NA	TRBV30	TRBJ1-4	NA	TGTGCCTGGAGTGTAGGGATCGGCGCTAATGAAAAACTGTTTTTT	CAWSVGIGANEKLFF
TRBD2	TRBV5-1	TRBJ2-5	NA	TGCGCCAGCAGCTTGGAAGCGGGGAACCAAGAGACCCAGTACTTC	CASSLEAGNQETQYF
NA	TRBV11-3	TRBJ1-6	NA	TGTGCCAGCACGTTACTCCGGGACGGAGATAATTCACCCCTCCACTTT	CASTLLRDGDNSPLHF
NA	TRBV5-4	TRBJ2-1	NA	TGTGCCAGCAGCTTGAACAATAGGGATGAGCAGTTCTTC	CASSLNNRDEQFF
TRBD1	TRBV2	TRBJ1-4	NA	TGTGCCAGCAGGATGGCCGGACAGGGGGCAACTAATGAAAAACTGTTTTTT	CASRMAGQGATNEKLFF
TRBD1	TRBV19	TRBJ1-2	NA	TGTGCCAGCTCGCGGGGGACAGGGGTCGGCAATGGCTACACCTTC	CASSRGTGVGNGYTF
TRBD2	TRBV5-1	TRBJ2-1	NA	TGCGCCAGCAGCTTGGAGCGGGGATCCTACAATGAGCAGTTCTTC	CASSLERGSYNEQFF
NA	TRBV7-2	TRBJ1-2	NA	TGTGCCAGCAGCTTACGGCGGAGCTTCTATGGCTACACCTTC	CASSLRRSFYGYTF
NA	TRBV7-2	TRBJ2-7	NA	TGTGCCAGCAGCCTCTGGACGCCAAGGTGGGGGGCCCTAGGCGAGCAGTACTTC	CASSLWTPRWGALGEQYF
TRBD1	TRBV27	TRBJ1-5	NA	TGTGCCAGCAGGGACAGGCCGTATAGCAATCAGCCCCAGCATTTT	CASRDRPYSNQPQHF
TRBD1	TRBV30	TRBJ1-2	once	TGTGCCTGGAGTGCCGCCGATCAGGGGGCTAACTATGGCTACACCTTC	CAWSAADQGANYGYTF
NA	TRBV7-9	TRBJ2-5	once	TGTGCCAGCAGCTCAGGGGTGGGCGAGACCCAGTACTTC	CASSSGVGETQYF
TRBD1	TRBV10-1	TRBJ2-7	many	TGCGCCAGCGCAGCCGGGACAGGGGGCAACGAGCAGTACTTC	CASAAGTGGNEQYF
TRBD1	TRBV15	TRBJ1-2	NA	TGTGCCACCAGCCCTACAGGGGACCGTAGGTTCTATGGCTACACCTTC	CATSPTGDRRFYGYTF
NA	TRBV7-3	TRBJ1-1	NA	TGTGCCAGCGGCCTCCCGGGGGGTGAAGCTTTCTTT	CASGLPGGEAFF
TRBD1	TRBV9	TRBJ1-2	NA	TGTGCCAGCAGCACCCACCTCCCGGGACAGGGGGCCGGGTATGGCTACACCTTC	CASSTHLPGQGAGYGYTF
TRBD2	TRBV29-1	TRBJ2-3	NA	TGCAGCGTTTATGGGGGGGTTGGCTCAGATACGCAGTATTTT	CSVYGGVGSDTQYF
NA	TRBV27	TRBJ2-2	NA	TGTGCCAGCAGTTTTAGGGACACCGGGGAGCTGTTTTTT	CASSFRDTGELFF
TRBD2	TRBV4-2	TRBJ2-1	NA	TGTGCCAGCAGCCTAACTAGCGCAGCTTCCTCCTACAATGAGCAGTTCTTC	CASSLTSAASSYNEQFF
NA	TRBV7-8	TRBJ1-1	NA	TGTGCCAGCAGCTTAAGACGGACAGCGAACACTGAAGCTTTCTTT	CASSLRRTANTEAFF
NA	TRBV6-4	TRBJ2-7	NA	TGTGCCAGCAGTGTAGATTGGGGGTACGAGCAGTACTTC	CASSVDWGYEQYF
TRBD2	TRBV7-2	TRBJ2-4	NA	TGTGCCAGCAGCCCGAGCGGGCGGGGGAACATTCAGTACTTC	CASSPSGRGNIQYF
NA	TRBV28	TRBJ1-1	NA	TGTGCCAGCAGTTTATCGCGGGACCCGGCTGAAGCTTTCTTT	CASSLSRDPAEAFF
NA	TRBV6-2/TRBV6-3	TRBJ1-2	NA	TGTGCCAGCAGCCGCGGGAGCAGGGATGGCTACACCTTC	CASSRGSRDGYTF
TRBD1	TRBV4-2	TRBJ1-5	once	TGTGCCAGCAGCCAACAGCCAGGGGGCGGGCAGCCCCAGCATTTT	CASSQQPGGGQPQHF
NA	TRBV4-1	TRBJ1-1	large	TGCGCCAGCAGCCAAGATAGGAGTGATGAAGCTTTCTTT	CASSQDRSDEAFF
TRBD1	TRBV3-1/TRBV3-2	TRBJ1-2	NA	TGTGCCAGCAGCCAAGGAATCGGCCGGGACAGATACTATGGCTACACCTTC	CASSQGIGRDRYYGYTF
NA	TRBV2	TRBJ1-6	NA	TGTGCCAGCACCACCGGGGCCCATAATTCACCCCTCCACTTT	CASTTGAHNSPLHF
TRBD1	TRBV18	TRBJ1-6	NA	TGTGCCAGCTCACCACGACAGGGGTCGAGCGGTAATTCACCCCTCCACTTT	CASSPRQGSSGNSPLHF
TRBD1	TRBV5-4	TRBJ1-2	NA	TGTGCCAGCAGGCTACCGGGACAGGGCGTCTACACCTTC	CASRLPGQGVYTF
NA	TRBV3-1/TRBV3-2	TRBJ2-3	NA	TGTGCCAGCAGCCAGGTATCGGGAACGCAGTATTTT	CASSQVSGTQYF
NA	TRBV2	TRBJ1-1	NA	TGTGCCAGCAGGGACACACGGAACACTGAAGCTTTCTTT	CASRDTRNTEAFF
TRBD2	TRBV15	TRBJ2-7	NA	TGTGCCACCAGCAGAGCTCTCGGCGGGGGAGGCTCCTACGAGCAGTACTTC	CATSRALGGGGSYEQYF
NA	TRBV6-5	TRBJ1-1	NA	TGTGCCAGCAGTTACGTGGGGGCTAGTGAAGCTTTCTTT	CASSYVGASEAFF
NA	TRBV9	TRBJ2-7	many	TGTGCCAGCAGCCTAGGGACCGCAAGCTCCTACGAGCAGTACTTC	CASSLGTASSYEQYF